The rows below give T cell receptor beta chains drawn from one sample of a study of blood T cell repertoires in COVID-19. The assay was immunoSEQ multiplex PCR, and TCRdb's table has in-frame clones only and misses some. The table includes tens of thousands of clones, around 90% detected once. Material for sequencing was peripheral blood. These receptor sequences come from a male donor with acute or convalescent COVID-19. CDR3s include the opening cysteine and the closing phenylalanine or tryptophan. The order of the fields is V gene, D gene, J gene, CDR3 protein, CDR3 DNA. D genes are given only for firm matches.

v_call: TRBV7-3; d_call: .; j_call: TRBJ2-1; cdr3_aa: CASSTTRNNEQFF; cdr3_nt: TGTGCCAGCAGCACCACTAGGAACAATGAGCAGTTCTTC
v_call: TRBV5-6; d_call: .; j_call: TRBJ1-3; cdr3_aa: CASSPGGYSGNTIYF; cdr3_nt: TGTGCCAGCAGTCCTGGGGGGTACTCTGGAAACACCATATATTTT
v_call: TRBV10-3; d_call: TRBD2; j_call: TRBJ2-3; cdr3_aa: CAISEWRGATTDTQYF; cdr3_nt: TGTGCCATCAGTGAGTGGCGGGGGGCCACCACAGATACGCAGTATTTT
v_call: TRBV28; d_call: TRBD1; j_call: TRBJ1-2; cdr3_aa: CASSSPSGTGSYGYTF; cdr3_nt: TGTGCCAGCAGTTCTCCATCGGGGACAGGGTCCTATGGCTACACCTTC
v_call: TRBV2; d_call: TRBD1; j_call: TRBJ1-6; cdr3_aa: CASSGQGVSPLHF; cdr3_nt: TGTGCCAGCAGCGGTCAGGGGGTCTCACCCCTCCACTTT
v_call: TRBV24-1; d_call: TRBD2; j_call: TRBJ2-5; cdr3_aa: CATSDPSGGHQETQYF; cdr3_nt: TGTGCCACCAGTGACCCTAGCGGGGGGCATCAAGAGACCCAGTACTTC
v_call: TRBV30; d_call: .; j_call: TRBJ1-1; cdr3_aa: CAWGPTGPFF; cdr3_nt: TGTGCCTGGGGGCCGACAGGACCTTTCTTT
v_call: TRBV15; d_call: TRBD2; j_call: TRBJ2-1; cdr3_aa: CATGLAGVFNEQFF; cdr3_nt: TGTGCCACTGGACTAGCGGGGGTTTTCAATGAGCAGTTCTTC
v_call: TRBV10-1; d_call: TRBD2; j_call: TRBJ2-3; cdr3_aa: CASSLAGRDGTDTQYF; cdr3_nt: TGCGCCAGCAGTCTAGCGGGGCGGGATGGCACAGATACGCAGTATTTT
v_call: TRBV6-5; d_call: .; j_call: TRBJ2-5; cdr3_aa: CASSIQGFQETQYF; cdr3_nt: TGTGCCAGCAGTATACAGGGATTCCAAGAGACCCAGTACTTC
v_call: TRBV19; d_call: .; j_call: TRBJ1-5; cdr3_aa: CASSKQDYSNQPQHF; cdr3_nt: TGTGCCAGTAGTAAACAGGATTATAGCAATCAGCCCCAGCATTTT
v_call: TRBV6-5; d_call: TRBD1; j_call: TRBJ2-7; cdr3_aa: CASRHSGTGDYEQYF; cdr3_nt: TGTGCCAGCAGGCACTCCGGGACAGGAGACTACGAGCAGTACTTC
v_call: TRBV19; d_call: TRBD2; j_call: TRBJ2-3; cdr3_aa: CASSMGWGGDTQYF; cdr3_nt: TGTGCCAGTAGTATGGGGTGGGGAGGGGATACGCAGTATTTT
v_call: TRBV3-1/TRBV3-2; d_call: .; j_call: TRBJ1-1; cdr3_aa: CATSGVGLNTEAFF; cdr3_nt: TGTGCCACCTCGGGAGTCGGGTTGAACACTGAAGCTTTCTTT
v_call: TRBV7-9; d_call: .; j_call: TRBJ2-2; cdr3_aa: CASSSRDTNTGELFF; cdr3_nt: TGTGCCAGCAGCTCCCGGGACACAAATACCGGGGAGCTGTTTTTT
v_call: TRBV18; d_call: .; j_call: TRBJ2-2; cdr3_aa: CASSPRQDIGELFF; cdr3_nt: TGTGCCAGCTCACCACGGCAGGACATCGGGGAGCTGTTTTTT